These 2 T cell receptor beta chains originate from one sample sequenced in a study of cytomegalovirus exposure and HLA in healthy donors. The PCR ran on 60 Vbeta and 13 Jbeta primers. The repertoire was sequenced with immunoSEQ multiplex PCR; TCRdb's copy has only in-frame clones and lacks some. The repertoire consists of approximately 160,000 clones, with approximately 86% occurring once and the leading ten covering roughly 1.5%. The sample was PBMCs. These receptors all come from a male donor in good health and CMV-seronegative.

This chain uses TRBV4-2 with TRBJ2-7; maybe TRBD2 (6 bases). With 0 bases removed from V and 2 bases from J, the gap between germline ends came to 8 bases. CDR3 length: 14 residues. Germline-derived CDR1 and CDR2 are LGHNA and YNFKEQ. In DNA form, the CDR3 reads TGTGCCAGCAGCCAAGATCCGGGGGCCTACGAGCAGTACTTC. This encodes CASSQDPGAYEQYF.

The V call is TRBV15, the J call TRBJ2-1, with a tentative D call TRBD2 (7 bases). From germline, CDR1 is LNHNV and CDR2 YYDKDF (reference sequence). The V end lost 3 bases, the J end lost 3 bases, and 18 bases lay between the germline ends. CDR3 size: 17 residues. This CDR3 is CATSRGQGRGIYNEQFF. DNA of the CDR3: TGTGCCACCAGCAGGGGCCAGGGGCGGGGGATCTACAATGAGCAGTTCTTC.